The clone carrying this T cell receptor (beta chain) was seen a single time. Its antigen is as yet unknown. This entry is derived from a study of shared clonotypes between healthy human individuals. The CDR3 has 24 amino acids. The deep-level immunoSEQ assay was used. Profiled with immunoSEQ multiplex PCR; TCRdb holds only in-frame clones, not every one. The sample holds roughly 490,000 clones, less than 80% seen once. All donors qualified as healthy HIV-negative adults and had experienced no recent acute infections or vaccinations. Each sample came from a Caucasian adult donor living in Nashville, Tennessee. The study, taken as a whole, reports: Sequencing depth was expected to affect clonotype sharing among donors.

This chain connects TRBV21-1 to TRBJ2-5; the DNA was not used to check the table's D call, TRBD1. TRBV21-1 is an annotated pseudogene. This sequence originates from a woman in her 40s in good health. Some clones in this sample may be carry-over from other donors' samples. The sequenced sample consisted of PBMCs. The CDR3 DNA is TGTGCCAGCAGCAAAGCGCTTTCTCCAAGGCGCAAGACACGAAACCGGGACAGAGAAGAGACCCAGTACTTC. As protein: CASSKALSPRRKTRNRDREETQYF.